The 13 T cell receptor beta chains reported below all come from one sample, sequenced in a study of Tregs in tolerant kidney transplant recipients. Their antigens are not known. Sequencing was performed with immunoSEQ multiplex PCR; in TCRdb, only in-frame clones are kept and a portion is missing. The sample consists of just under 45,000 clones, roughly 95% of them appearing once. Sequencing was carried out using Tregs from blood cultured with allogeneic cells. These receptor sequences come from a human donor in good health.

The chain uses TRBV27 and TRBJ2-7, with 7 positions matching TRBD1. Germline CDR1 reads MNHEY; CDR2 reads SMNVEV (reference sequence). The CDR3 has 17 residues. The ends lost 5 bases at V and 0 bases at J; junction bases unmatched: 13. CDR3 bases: TGTGCCAGCAGTCTATACCGGGACAGAGGACACTCCTACGAGCAGTACTTC. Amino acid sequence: CASSLYRDRGHSYEQYF.

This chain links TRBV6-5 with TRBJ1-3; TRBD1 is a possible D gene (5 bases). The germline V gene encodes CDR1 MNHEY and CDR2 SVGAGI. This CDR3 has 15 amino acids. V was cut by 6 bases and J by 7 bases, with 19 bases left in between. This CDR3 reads CASRFDSLGLNTIYF. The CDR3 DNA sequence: TGTGCCAGCAGGTTCGACAGTCTTGGATTGAACACCATATATTTT.

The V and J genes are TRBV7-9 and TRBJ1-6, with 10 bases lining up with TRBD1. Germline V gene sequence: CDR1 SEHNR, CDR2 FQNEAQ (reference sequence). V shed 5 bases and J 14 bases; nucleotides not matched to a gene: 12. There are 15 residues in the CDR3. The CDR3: CASSRPRQGAATLHF. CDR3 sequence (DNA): TGTGCCAGCAGCCGACCTCGACAGGGGGCTGCGACCCTCCACTTT.

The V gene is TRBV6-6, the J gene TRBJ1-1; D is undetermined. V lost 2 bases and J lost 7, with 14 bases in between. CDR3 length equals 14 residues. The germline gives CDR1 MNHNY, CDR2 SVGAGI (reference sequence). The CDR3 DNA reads TGTGCCAGCAGTTACCCCTCTGAGGGTGGTGAAGCTTTCTTT. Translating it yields CASSYPSEGGEAFF.

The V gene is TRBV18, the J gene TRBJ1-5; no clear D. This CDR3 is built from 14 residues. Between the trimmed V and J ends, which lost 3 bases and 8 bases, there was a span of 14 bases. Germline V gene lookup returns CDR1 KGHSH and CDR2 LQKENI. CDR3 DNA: TGTGCCAGCTCACCTTTGGGCACCTCGGAGCCCCAGCATTTT. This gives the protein CASSPLGTSEPQHF.

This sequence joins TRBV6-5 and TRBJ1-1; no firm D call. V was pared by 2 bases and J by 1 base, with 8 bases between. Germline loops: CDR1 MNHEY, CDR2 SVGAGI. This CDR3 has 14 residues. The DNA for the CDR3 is TGTGCCAGCAGTTACGTGGTTGGGAACACTGAAGCTTTCTTT. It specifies CASSYVVGNTEAFF.

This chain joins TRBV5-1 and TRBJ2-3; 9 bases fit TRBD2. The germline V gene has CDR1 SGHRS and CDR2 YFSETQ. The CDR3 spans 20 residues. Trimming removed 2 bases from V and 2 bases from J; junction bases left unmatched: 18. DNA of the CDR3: TGCGCCAGCAGCTTAGGGGGGACTAGCTGGGCTAGCGGCTACACAGATACGCAGTATTTT. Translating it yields CASSLGGTSWASGYTDTQYF. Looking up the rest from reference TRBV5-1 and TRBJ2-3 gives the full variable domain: KAGVTQTPRYLIKTRGQQVTLSCSPISGHRSVSWYQQTPGQGLQFLFEYFSETQRNKGNFPGRFSGRQFSNSRSEMNVSTLELGDSALYLCASSLGGTSWASGYTDTQYFGPGTRLTVL.

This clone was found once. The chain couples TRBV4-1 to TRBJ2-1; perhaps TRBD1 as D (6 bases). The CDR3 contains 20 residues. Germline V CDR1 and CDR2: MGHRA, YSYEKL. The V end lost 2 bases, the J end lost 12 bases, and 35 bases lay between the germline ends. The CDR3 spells CASSQTRGTGSSEQLGWQFF. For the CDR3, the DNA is TGCGCCAGCAGCCAAACAAGGGGTACAGGGTCCTCAGAGCAGTTGGGGTGGCAGTTCTTC.

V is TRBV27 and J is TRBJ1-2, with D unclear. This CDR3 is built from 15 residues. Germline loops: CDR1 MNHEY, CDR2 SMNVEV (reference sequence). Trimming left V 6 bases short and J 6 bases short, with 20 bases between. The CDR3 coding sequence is TGTGCCAGCAGCCGCCTCCTGGGGAGCGGAGATGGCTACACCTTC. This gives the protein CASSRLLGSGDGYTF.

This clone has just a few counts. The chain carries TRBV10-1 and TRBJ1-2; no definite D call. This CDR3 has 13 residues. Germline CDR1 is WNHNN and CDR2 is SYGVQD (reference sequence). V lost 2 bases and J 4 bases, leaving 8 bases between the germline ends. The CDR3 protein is CASSEMRSYGYTF. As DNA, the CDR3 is TGCGCCAGCAGTGAGATGAGGAGCTATGGCTACACCTTC.

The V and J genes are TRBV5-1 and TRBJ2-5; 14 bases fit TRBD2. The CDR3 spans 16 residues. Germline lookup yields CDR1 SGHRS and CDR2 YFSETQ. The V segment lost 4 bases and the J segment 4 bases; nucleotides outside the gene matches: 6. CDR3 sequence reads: CASSRGLAGEGETQYF. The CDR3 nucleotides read TGCGCCAGCAGCCGGGGACTAGCGGGAGAGGGAGAGACCCAGTACTTC.

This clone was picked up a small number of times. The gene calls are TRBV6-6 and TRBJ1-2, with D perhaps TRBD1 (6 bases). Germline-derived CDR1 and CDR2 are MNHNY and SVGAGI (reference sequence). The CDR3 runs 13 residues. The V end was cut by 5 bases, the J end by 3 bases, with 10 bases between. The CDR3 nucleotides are TGTGCCAGCAGTGACACAGGGTACTATGGCTACACCTTC. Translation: CASSDTGYYGYTF.

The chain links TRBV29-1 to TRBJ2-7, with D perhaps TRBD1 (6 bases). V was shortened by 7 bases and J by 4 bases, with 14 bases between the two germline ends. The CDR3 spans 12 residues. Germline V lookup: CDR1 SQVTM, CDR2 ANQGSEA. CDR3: CSAGLQGYEQYF. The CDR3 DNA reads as TGCAGCGCGGGCTTACAGGGTTACGAGCAGTACTTC.